The sequence of this T cell receptor (beta chain) was determined in a study of OX40 agonist ivuxolimab in advanced cancers. Overall study: The drug used for patients, ivuxolimab, was an agonistic anti-OX40 (CD134) antibody. The study gave patients intravenous ivuxolimab at 0.01 to 10 mg/kg every 2 weeks.

Using immunoSEQ multiplex PCR, the repertoire was profiled, and TCRdb retains in-frame clones only, with some absent. The profile shows 90,000 to 95,000 clones, 70% to 90% of them singletons. The investigators sampled blood at baseline, at cycle 4 day 1, and at cycle 7 day 1. The CDR3 is 15 residues long. The V end was cut by 0 bases, the J end by 0 bases, with 8 bases between. The germline V gene encodes CDR1 SGHRS and CDR2 YFSETQ. The sequence was collected from an adult with an advanced solid tumor such as melanoma, head and neck, liver or kidney cancer. This rearrangement joins TRBV5-1 to TRBJ2-3; D possibly matches TRBD1 or TRBD2 (5 bases each). Specimen: CD4+ or CD8+ T cells sorted from blood, collected in a trial of the OX40 agonist ivuxolimab. CDR3 DNA sequence: TGCGCCAGCAGCTTGGGGGGCGGGAGCACAGATACGCAGTATTTT. This codes for CASSLGGGSTDTQYF.